Listed below are T cell receptor beta chains from one sample, sequenced in a study of tumor and adjacent non-tumor tissue in lung cancer. In TCRdb, the multiplex PCR reads were re-called with MiXCR into one record per CDR3 protein. The sample has around 100,000 distinct CDR3 sequences, about 62% seen once; the top ten hold roughly 19%. The sample comprised distant non-tumor lung tissue. Source of these receptors: a man aged 25 to 40 with non-small cell lung cancer. Both conserved end residues are part of each CDR3. The D gene is left open where the match is weak. Size values are once, few and many counts, or a class for expanded clones, and some rows have none.

TGTGCCAGCAACCCCGGACTAATGGGGGGCGCGGAGCAGTTCTTC	CASNPGLMGGAEQFF	15	-	TRBJ2-1	-	TRBV6-2/TRBV6-3
TGTGCCAGCAGCCAGGGACAAGAAAATTCACCCCTCCACTTT	CASSQGQENSPLHF	14	-	TRBJ1-6	few	TRBV4-2
TGTGCCAGCAATTTAGAAAGTGGGCTTTCTAAAGAGACCCAGTACTTC	CASNLESGLSKETQYF	16	-	TRBJ2-5	-	TRBV11-2
TGCAGCGTCCAAACCGGACAGACGTACACTGAAGCCTTCTTT	CSVQTGQTYTEAFF	14	-	TRBJ1-1	-	TRBV29-1
TGTGCCAGCAGTACAGGGGGCGGTGGGAATTCACCCCTCCACTTT	CASSTGGGGNSPLHF	15	TRBD1	TRBJ1-6	many	TRBV12-3/TRBV12-4
TGCAGTCCTCGGGATCCTAATGAAAAACTATTTTTT	CSPRDPNEKLFF	12	-	TRBJ1-4	once	TRBV20-1
TGCAGTGTAGCCGGGACCAGCGGTGGAGCATACGAGCAGTACTTC	CSVAGTSGGAYEQYF	15	-	TRBJ2-7	-	TRBV20-1
TGTGCCAGCAGCTTAGGCCGGACCTTCACCGGGGAGCTGTTTTTT	CASSLGRTFTGELFF	15	-	TRBJ2-2	many	TRBV11-2
TGCGCTAGTGGTTTGGAACGTGCCCAAGAGACCCAGTACTTC	CASGLERAQETQYF	14	-	TRBJ2-5	-	TRBV12-5
TGCGCCAGCAGTCTCCCCGGAATCACTGAAGCTATCTTT	CASSLPGITEAIF	13	-	TRBJ1-1	-	TRBV23-1
TGCAGCGTCCTAGGACTAGCAAGGTTGTCCTACAATGAGCAGTTCTTC	CSVLGLARLSYNEQFF	16	TRBD2	TRBJ2-1	-	TRBV29-1
TGTGCCAGCAGCCTCGGACAGGAGGTCGACGGGGAGCTGTTTTTT	CASSLGQEVDGELFF	15	TRBD1	TRBJ2-2	-	TRBV11-2
TGTGCCAACAGCTTAGTATTAGCGGGAGAAACCGGGGAGCTGTTTTTT	CANSLVLAGETGELFF	16	TRBD2	TRBJ2-2	-	TRBV11-2
TGTGCCAGCAGTCCCGGACAGACCAATGAGCAGTTCTTC	CASSPGQTNEQFF	13	-	TRBJ2-1	many	TRBV12-3/TRBV12-4
TGCGCCAGCCGAAAAGGACAGGACGAGCAGTACTTC	CASRKGQDEQYF	12	TRBD1	TRBJ2-7	few	TRBV5-1
TGCAGTGCTAGAGGATGCCCAGGCTACCAAGAGACCCAGTACTTC	CSARGCPGYQETQYF	15	-	TRBJ2-5	-	TRBV20-1
TGTGTCATCAATGAGTCTAAGGGGGTTCAGTTCTTC	CVINESKGVQFF	12	-	TRBJ2-1	-	TRBV10-3
TGTGCCATCATGAAGGGGACAGGGGAAAATGAGCAGTTCTTC	CAIMKGTGENEQFF	14	TRBD1	TRBJ2-1	many	TRBV10-3
TGCGCCAACAGTGAGTCGGACTGGGGGGCGGATCAGCCCCAGCATTTC	CANSESDWGADQPQHF	16	-	TRBJ1-5	-	TRBV10-2
TGTGCCAGCAGCTTCCGGGGAGGGTTGAGCATTGAAGCTTTCTTT	CASSFRGGLSIEAFF	15	-	TRBJ1-1	few	TRBV11-3
TGTAGCTTCTGGGACGACCAAGAGACCCAGTACTTC	CSFWDDQETQYF	12	-	TRBJ2-5	-	TRBV29-1
TGTGCCAGCAGTTACTTACAGGGTGGGACTGAAGCTTTCTTT	CASSYLQGGTEAFF	14	-	TRBJ1-1	many	TRBV6-5
TGCGCCAGCAGCGTACTTCCGGGACAGGGGGCTTCTTCCTACGAGCAGTACTTC	CASSVLPGQGASSYEQYF	18	TRBD1	TRBJ2-7	-	TRBV5-1
TGTGCCAGCAGTTTTACGAGAGGGTCTAATGAAAAACTGTTTTTT	CASSFTRGSNEKLFF	15	-	TRBJ1-4	-	TRBV6-5
TGTGCCAGCAGCTTAGGGGGACAGCCAAGTGAGCAGTACTTC	CASSLGGQPSEQYF	14	TRBD1	TRBJ2-7	few	TRBV11-2
TGTGCCGGCAGTTGGGGGGCCTACGACCAGTACTTC	CAGSWGAYDQYF	12	-	TRBJ2-7	-	TRBV6-2/TRBV6-3
TGTGCCAGCAGTCTAGTCCCCAATGAGCAGTTCTTC	CASSLVPNEQFF	12	-	TRBJ2-1	-	TRBV11-3
TGTGCCAGCAGCTTACCCGCGGTAGGGGGCAACGAGCAGTACTTC	CASSLPAVGGNEQYF	15	TRBD1	TRBJ2-7	-	TRBV7-9
TGTGCCAGCGGGGGAGTCTACAATGAGCAGTTCTTC	CASGGVYNEQFF	12	-	TRBJ2-1	many	TRBV6-5
TGTGCCAGTAGCGATCTAGCGACAGTATACAATGAGCAGTTCTTC	CASSDLATVYNEQFF	15	-	TRBJ2-1	-	TRBV11-2
TGCGCCAGCAACAGGGACGGCATGAACACTGAAGCTTTCTTT	CASNRDGMNTEAFF	14	-	TRBJ1-1	-	TRBV5-1
TGCAGTGCCCAGACTAGCGGGGCTTACAATGAGCAGTTCTTC	CSAQTSGAYNEQFF	14	TRBD2	TRBJ2-1	many	TRBV20-1
TGCGCCAGCAGCCAAGATTGGGAGGCGGGGGGCACCGAAGCTTTCTTT	CASSQDWEAGGTEAFF	16	-	TRBJ1-1	-	TRBV4-1
TGTGCCAGCAGCTTCCTAGCGGGATATGAGCAGTTCTTC	CASSFLAGYEQFF	13	TRBD2	TRBJ2-1	-	TRBV13
TGCAGTGCACCGGGGTTGACTAGCGGGGGGCGCGAGCAGTACTTC	CSAPGLTSGGREQYF	15	TRBD2	TRBJ2-7	-	TRBV20-1
TGTGCCAACAGCTACCTGGGACGGAAGGAGCAGTTCTTC	CANSYLGRKEQFF	13	-	TRBJ2-1	-	TRBV6-2/TRBV6-3
TGTGCCAGCAGTTCCCGGACAGGTCGGGCAGTATCAACGGGGTACTTC	CASSSRTGRAVSTGYF	16	TRBD1	TRBJ2-7	once	TRBV6-5
TGCACCAACAGCCAAGACGAGACGGGAGGTACGTACGAGCAGTACTTC	CTNSQDETGGTYEQYF	16	TRBD2	TRBJ2-7	once	TRBV4-1
TGTGCCAGCAGCAAGCACGGACAGGGTACCGACGAGCGGTACTTC	CASSKHGQGTDERYF	15	TRBD1	TRBJ2-7	-	TRBV11-2
TGCAGTGCGCCATCGACTGGTGGTGTCATCAGGCGCTATGGCTACACATTC	CSAPSTGGVIRRYGYTF	17	-	TRBJ1-2	-	TRBV20-1
TGCAGCGCTGGGGGACAGGGAGGCAGAATGAAGACTGAAGCCTTCTTT	CSAGGQGGRMKTEAFF	16	TRBD1	TRBJ1-1	-	TRBV29-1
TGTGCCAGCAGCTTAGAACAGGGCAACGAGCAATACTTC	CASSLEQGNEQYF	13	-	TRBJ2-7	few	TRBV11-2
TGTGACTGCAGCCATGAGTTCCAGGGGGCGGATGAGCAGTTCTTC	CDCSHEFQGADEQFF	15	TRBD1	TRBJ2-1	-	TRBV4-2